This T cell receptor beta chain was documented in a study of CD4 T cells in relation to SARS-CoV-2 and coronaviruses (dated by TCRdb to the early 2020s). For the study in its entirety: In the ViraFEST assay, PBMCs were grown with antigen for approximately 11 days, and TCR beta CDR3s were then sequenced to identify antigen-specific clonal expansions. At the level of individual TCR clonotypes, the study evaluated whether memory CD4+ T cells crossreact between the spike proteins of SARS-CoV-2 and those of common cold coronaviruses. A different TCR-beta assay, based on Illumina, was used to sequence expansion assays from other donors in the study. Samples from a few pre-COVID donors and the naive versus memory experiments were sequenced with the Adaptive Biotechnologies TCR-sequencing kit; other data were Illumina-based. The negative reference condition was either a culture with an HIV-1 Nef peptide pool or a culture with no peptide. HLA restriction was mapped for shared crossreactive spike epitopes using patient-derived lymphoblastoid cell lines. Study-wide conclusions, independent of this receptor: No donor contributed both pre-pandemic and post-infection samples, which limited tracing the source of pre-existing responses. Since the crossreactivity analysis centred on spike protein, crossreactivity against other viral proteins was not assessed. Crossreactive clones showed significantly weaker SARS-CoV-2-driven expansion than monoreactive clones, consistent with antigenic imprinting. Roughly 65% of donors had memory CD4+ clonotypes that crossrecognized SARS-CoV-2 and at least one common cold coronavirus spike. The study was constrained by small numbers of patients and of tested TCRs.

Libraries were constructed by the immunoSEQ multiplex PCR assay. In the original analysis: Preprocessing removed nonproductive sequences and CDR3s not starting with C, not ending with F or W, or shorter than 7 amino acids. Antigen-specific clonotypes were called with the MANAFEST web app on the basis of expansion relative to the reference and to other culture wells. A clone counted as positive if significantly expanded in 2 of 3 replicate wells versus the reference culture at FDR below 0.05. To be called positive, a clone also had to show significant expansion compared with every other tandem well and an odds ratio greater than 5. CDR3 homology was quantified as pairwise Levenshtein distance, calculated with the stringdist R package after three terminal residues were trimmed from each end. TCRdb carries this immuneACCESS record with in-frame sequences only. Its versions omit some clonotypes, under half of them owing to an unresolved V gene in the studies checked, with the rest unexplained. V and J calls and clone size follow that table, whereas D and trimming were derived from the DNA. The sample has around 23,000 clones on record, around four fifths of them singletons. The ten biggest clones cover about 17% of the sample.

In regard to this clone: Its antigen is currently not known. The input lacks base qualities; no much larger clone sits a single base away.

CDR1 and CDR2 are read off the germline V gene as SGHRS and YFSETQ. Taken from cysteine to phenylalanine, the CDR3 has 14 residues. Of the read, only the CDR3 DNA is kept; its 42 bases are in frame from base 1. Deletion took 2 bases off V and 4 bases off J, with a span of 10 bases between the germline ends. CD4+ T cells from unexposed donors were collected before the COVID-19 pandemic (2011-2018). After less than eleven days of culture, CD4+ T cells were isolated with the EasySep CD4+ T cell isolation kit. As far as cell numbers permitted, CD4+ T cells from unexposed donors were tested for reactivity against SARS-CoV-2 S and N as well as four spike pools from common cold coronaviruses. Each well held two million PBMCs cultured in IMDM containing around 4.9% human AB serum and about 11 IU/ml IL-2. Half of the culture medium was replaced with fresh IL-2-containing medium on days 3 and 7. Each peptide culture condition was generally run in triplicate replicate wells. Leukapheresis product for the unexposed donors was bought commercially. Ficoll-Paque PLUS gradient centrifugation was used to isolate PBMCs from leukapheresis product or whole blood. PBMCs were either used fresh in the expansion assay or cryopreserved at -140 degrees C. The QIAamp Micro DNA Kit was used to extract genomic DNA from the CD4+ T cells.

Sequences were obtained from CD4+ T cells from PBMCs, cultured in vitro. The receptor was isolated from a human donor in good health. In this chain, TRBV5-1 is recombined with TRBJ2-1; the D segment may tentatively be TRBD1 or TRBD2, each giving 5 matched bases. The encoded CDR3 is CASSFEGRYNEQFF. The DNA sequence follows: TGCGCCAGCAGCTTTGAGGGACGATACAATGAGCAGTTCTTC.